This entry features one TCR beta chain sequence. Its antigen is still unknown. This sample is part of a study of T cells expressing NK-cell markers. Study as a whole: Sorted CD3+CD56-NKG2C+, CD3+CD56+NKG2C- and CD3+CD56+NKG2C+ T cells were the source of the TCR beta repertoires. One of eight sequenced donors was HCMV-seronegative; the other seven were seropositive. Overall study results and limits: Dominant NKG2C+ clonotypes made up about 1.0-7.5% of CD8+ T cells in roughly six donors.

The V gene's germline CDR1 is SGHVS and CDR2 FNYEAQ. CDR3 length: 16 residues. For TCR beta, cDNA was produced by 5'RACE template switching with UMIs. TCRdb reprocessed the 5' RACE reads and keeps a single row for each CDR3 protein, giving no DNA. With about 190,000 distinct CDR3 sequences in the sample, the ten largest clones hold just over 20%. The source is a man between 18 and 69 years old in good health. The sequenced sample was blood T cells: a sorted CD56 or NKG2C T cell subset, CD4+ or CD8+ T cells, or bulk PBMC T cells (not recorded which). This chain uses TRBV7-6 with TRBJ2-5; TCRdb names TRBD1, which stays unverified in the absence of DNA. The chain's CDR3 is CASSPLARGPQETQYF.